The 5 T cell receptor beta chains presented below share a single source sample, sequenced in a study of shared clonotypes between healthy human individuals. TCRdb's table, derived via immunoSEQ multiplex PCR, lists solely in-frame clones and lacks some. The table records about 800,000 clones, around 96% of them present only once. Naive-designated CD8 cells lacked CD45RO, were positively enriched for CCR7, and omitted terminally differentiated effector memory CD45RA+ cells. The sample was naive CD8+ T cells sorted from blood. Source of these receptors: a man aged 30 to 39 in good health.

The chain is built from TRBV27 and TRBJ2-5; no clear D. Germline assignment: CDR1 MNHEY and CDR2 SMNVEV (reference sequence). Deletions cut 8 bases from V and 1 base from J, with 20 bases between. This CDR3 has 16 amino acids. The CDR3 loop reads CASRSASNPLQETQYF. Here the CDR3 DNA reads TGTGCCAGCCGTTCAGCGTCCAACCCCCTCCAAGAGACCCAGTACTTC.

This rearrangement joins TRBV7-9 to TRBJ1-1, with D uncertain. V lost 7 bases to trimming and J lost 7 bases, with 19 bases between them. The germline V gene has CDR1 SEHNR and CDR2 FQNEAQ (reference sequence). The CDR3 is 14 amino acids. CDR3 in amino acids: CASISELNSIEAFF. CDR3 DNA: TGTGCCAGCATTAGTGAGTTGAACTCGATTGAAGCTTTCTTT.

The chain employs TRBV28 and TRBJ1-5; D remains unclear. V lost 7 bases and J lost 7, with 17 bases in between. The germline CDR1 and CDR2 sequences are MDHEN and SYDVKM. This CDR3 has 14 residues. The CDR3 spells CASTHGQILQPQHF. CDR3 DNA sequence: TGTGCCAGCACTCATGGGCAGATTTTGCAGCCCCAGCATTTT. Looking up the rest from reference TRBV28 and TRBJ1-5 gives the full variable domain: DVKVTQSSRYLVKRTGEKVFLECVQDMDHENMFWYRQDPGLGLRLIYFSYDVKMKEKGDIPEGYSVSREKKERFSLILESASTNQTSMYLCASTHGQILQPQHFGDGTRLSIL.

V usage is TRBV11-3 and J usage is TRBJ2-2; TRBD2 aligns across 8 bases. Germline CDR1 SGHNT, CDR2 YENEEA. After removal of 5 bases from V and 6 bases from J, the junction contained 14 bases not matched to a gene. This CDR3 comprises 17 residues. The CDR3 region is CASSIYSGRVGAGELFF. The CDR3 DNA is TGTGCCAGCAGCATATACAGCGGGAGAGTTGGGGCCGGGGAGCTGTTTTTT.

V and J are TRBV27 and TRBJ2-1; D might be TRBD1 (5 bases). This CDR3 comprises 13 residues. Germline V CDR1 and CDR2: MNHEY, SMNVEV (reference sequence). The germline V and J ends were trimmed by 3 bases and 9 bases, with 12 bases remaining between them. The DNA for the CDR3 is TGTGCCAGCAGTTTTACAGGCCGCGGTGAGCAGTTCTTC. Amino acid sequence: CASSFTGRGEQFF.